The 7 T cell receptor beta chains in this list originate from one sample, sequenced in a study of shared clonotypes between healthy human individuals. CD45RO-negative cells were positively selected for CCR7, leaving out terminally differentiated effector memory CD45RA+ cells. Generated by immunoSEQ multiplex PCR, the TCRdb table keeps only in-frame clones and is missing some. The sample lists more than 500,000 clones; approximately 95% were seen once. Input material: naive CD8+ T cells sorted from blood. The source is a woman in her 30s in good health.

This clone occurred once. V and J are TRBV2 and TRBJ1-2; D is undetermined. Trimming took off 4 bases at V and 2 bases at J, with 14 bases between the two ends. This CDR3 region has 15 residues. From germline, CDR1 is SNHLY and CDR2 FYNNEI. The CDR3 DNA sequence: TGTGCCAGCAGTGCCCCGCCCGGGAGGAACTATGGCTACACCTTC. This gives the protein CASSAPPGRNYGYTF.

The chain links TRBV6-5 to TRBJ1-1; 7 nucleotides match TRBD1. Trimming cost V 6 bases and J 2 bases; bases outside gene matches: 9. There are 15 residues in the CDR3. CDR1 and CDR2 (germline): MNHEY, SVGAGI. CDR3 in DNA: TGTGCCAGCAGCCACTCCGACAGGGCAAACACTGAAGCTTTCTTT. This gives the protein CASSHSDRANTEAFF.

V and J are TRBV5-1 and TRBJ2-1, with 13 nucleotides matching TRBD2. This CDR3 spans 16 amino acids. J gave up 7 bases and V 2 bases, and 6 bases lay outside the gene matches. CDR1 and CDR2 (germline): SGHRS, YFSETQ. CDR3 coding DNA: TGCGCCAGCAGCTTAGTTGCACTAGCGGGAGGGAATGAGCAGTTCTTC. It encodes CASSLVALAGGNEQFF.

The chain links TRBV27 to TRBJ2-7; 8 nucleotides align to TRBD2. V shed 4 bases and J 2 bases; nucleotides not matched to a gene: 7. The length of the CDR3 is 15 residues. The germline gives CDR1 MNHEY, CDR2 SMNVEV (reference sequence). Here the CDR3 DNA reads TGTGCCAGCAGTTGGAGTACTAGCGGAGCCTACGAGCAGTACTTC. Translating gives CASSWSTSGAYEQYF.

The V and J genes are TRBV19 and TRBJ1-1; the D is unclear. Trimming stripped 3 bases from V and 3 bases from J, with 11 bases between. CDR3 length equals 14 residues. The germline CDR1 and CDR2 sequences are LNHDA and SQIVND (reference sequence). The CDR3 loop reads CASSINPGYTEAFF. As DNA, the CDR3 is TGTGCCAGTAGTATCAATCCCGGCTACACTGAAGCTTTCTTT.

V gene TRBV2 combines with J gene TRBJ2-7; D gene ambiguous. This CDR3 is built from 12 residues. The germline V and J ends were trimmed by 6 bases and 5 bases, with 11 bases remaining between them. Looked up from germline, CDR1 is SNHLY and CDR2 is FYNNEI. The CDR3 DNA sequence: TGTGCCAGCAGCCCGACGGATAACGAGCAGTACTTC. Its protein is CASSPTDNEQYF.

The chain recombines TRBV15 with TRBJ1-3; no definite D call. Germline CDR1 and CDR2: LNHNV and YYDKDF (reference sequence). Trimming took 0 bases from V and 0 from J, leaving 3 bases between them. CDR3 length: 14 amino acids. CDR3 DNA: TGTGCCACCAGCAGAGATTACTCTGGAAACACCATATATTTT. Amino acid sequence: CATSRDYSGNTIYF.